This T cell receptor beta chain derives from a study of blood T cells in healthy people across ages. In its sample, this clonotype was seen once. Then a second PCR, running roughly 7 to 11 cycles, was carried out with a sample-barcoded 5' primer and a J-beta primer mix. Each CDR3 protein is one row after TCRdb ran MiXCR on the 5' RACE reads. The sample lists fewer than 2,000,000 distinct CDR3 sequences, about two fifths occurring once. The source material was blood. This clonotype was sampled from a human donor in good health.

The CDR3 region has the DNA TGTGCCAGCAGCGGGGTCCTTGGGATCAATGAGCAGTACTTC. This codes for CASSGVLGINEQYF. The chain couples TRBV27 to TRBJ2-5, with a tentative D call TRBD2 (5 bases). The CDR3 is 14 residues long. Germline V gene lookup returns CDR1 MNHEY and CDR2 SMNVEV (reference sequence). V was pared by 6 bases and J by 11 bases, with 22 bases between.